A selection of T cell receptor beta chains follows, all from one sample in a study of blood T cell repertoires in COVID-19. Libraries were prepared by immunoSEQ multiplex PCR; TCRdb keeps only in-frame clonotypes and omits some of them. The sample contains approximately 250,000 clones, approximately 87% of which appear only once. Sequencing was performed on peripheral blood. The receptors shown here come from a human donor in a cohort sampled during active COVID-19. Each CDR3 is given with its conserved first and last residue. The D gene is left open where the match is weak. A row's size may be missing; if present it is once, few, many or a size class.

j_call d_call v_call clone_size cdr3_nt cdr3_aa
TRBJ2-5 - TRBV27 - TGTGCCAGCAGTTTTCGGGTTCACCAAGAGACCCAGTACTTC CASSFRVHQETQYF
TRBJ2-6 - TRBV9 - TGTGCCAGCAGCGTAGTACCGGACCCGACTATTCCCGGGGCCAACGTCCTGACTTTC CASSVVPDPTIPGANVLTF
TRBJ2-3 TRBD2 TRBV5-1 - TGCGCCAGCAGCTTGGTTATTGCCCTTGGGGGGGGAGATACGCAGTATTTT CASSLVIALGGGDTQYF
TRBJ1-1 TRBD1 TRBV2 - TGTGCCAGCAGGGCGACAGGGGCTGGTACTGAAGCTTTCTTT CASRATGAGTEAFF
TRBJ1-5 - TRBV4-2 few TGTGCCAGCAGCCAAGATACAAGCAGGGGCGAAGTGAGGAATCAGCCCCAGCATTTT CASSQDTSRGEVRNQPQHF
TRBJ2-2 TRBD1 TRBV19 - TGTGCCAGTGGAATGGAGACAGGGGGCGGAGCCGGGGAGCTGTTTTTT CASGMETGGGAGELFF
TRBJ2-3 - TRBV24-1 - TGTGCCACCAGTGAATTCAGGGGCGATACGCAGTATTTT CATSEFRGDTQYF
TRBJ2-5 TRBD2 TRBV19 - TGTGCCAGTAGTACTAGCGGGAGCTTAGTGAAGGAGACCCAGTACTTC CASSTSGSLVKETQYF
TRBJ2-7 TRBD1 TRBV2 - TGTGCCAGCAGTGCCCATCCACAGGGGACGACCTACGAGCAGTACTTC CASSAHPQGTTYEQYF
TRBJ2-5 TRBD1 TRBV5-4 once TGTGCCAGCAGCGCCTCAGGGGGCCCCCAAGAGACCCAGTACTTC CASSASGGPQETQYF
TRBJ2-5 TRBD1 TRBV4-3 - TGCGCCAGCAGCCAAGAGAACAGGGGAGAGACCCAGTACTTC CASSQENRGETQYF
TRBJ2-3 TRBD2 TRBV5-1 - TGCGCCAGCAGCTTTAAAACTAGCGGGCAAGTCTATACGCAGTATTTT CASSFKTSGQVYTQYF
TRBJ1-5 - TRBV21-1 - TGTGCCCTACCCCCGGCGGGGGGCTGCGGTGCAAGACAGCCCCAGCATTTT CALPPAGGCGARQPQHF
TRBJ2-7 - TRBV21-1 once TGTGCCAGCAGCAACGGCCGGGGCTTC CASSNGRGF
TRBJ2-5 TRBD2 TRBV10-3 few TGTGCCATCAGTTCCAGCGGGGAAGAGACCCAGTACTTC CAISSSGEETQYF
TRBJ1-1 TRBD1 TRBV25-1 - TGTGCCAGCGTCCACAGGGGCACTGAAGCTTTCTTT CASVHRGTEAFF
TRBJ2-1 TRBD2 TRBV19 once TGTGCCAGTAACGGGATAGCGGGGGACGACTACAATGAGCAGTTCTTC CASNGIAGDDYNEQFF
TRBJ2-3 TRBD2 TRBV10-1 - TGCGCCAGCAGTCCTCTAGCGGGGGGGAGCACAGATACGCAGTATTTT CASSPLAGGSTDTQYF
TRBJ2-7 - TRBV5-4 few TGTGCCAGCAGCTCCCAGGGGCACTACGAGCAGTACTTC CASSSQGHYEQYF
TRBJ1-2 - TRBV6-6 - TGTGCCAGCAGTCGCGATGGCTACACCTTC CASSRDGYTF
TRBJ1-2 TRBD1 TRBV6-1 - TGTGCCAGCAGTCCCGGGACAGGGGTCTATGGCTACACCTTC CASSPGTGVYGYTF
TRBJ1-1 TRBD1 TRBV3-1/TRBV3-2 - TGTGCCAGCAGCCGACAGGGTCTTGGGGCTGAAGCTTTCTTT CASSRQGLGAEAFF
TRBJ2-7 - TRBV7-2 once TGTGCCAGCAGCCAAGGGAGTGTCGCTATTTACGAGCAGTACTTC CASSQGSVAIYEQYF
TRBJ2-2 TRBD2 TRBV20-1 - TGCAGTGCTAGTCCCCTAGCGGGCCTAAACACCGGGGAGCTGTTTTTT CSASPLAGLNTGELFF
TRBJ1-2 TRBD1 TRBV5-5 - TGTGCCAGCAGCTTGTACGGACAGGCGGATCATGGCTACACCTTC CASSLYGQADHGYTF
TRBJ2-2 TRBD2 TRBV5-1 - TGCGCCAGCAGCTCGACTAGCGGGGGGGCCTCCACCGGGGAGCTGTTTTTT CASSSTSGGASTGELFF
TRBJ2-4 - TRBV5-6 - TGTGCCAGCAGCCCGCGACACCCGGGCGGGGACAAAAACATTCAGTACTTC CASSPRHPGGDKNIQYF
TRBJ1-2 - TRBV28 many TGTGCCAGCAGTTTTGTGGGCGGAGGCTATGGCTACACCTTC CASSFVGGGYGYTF
TRBJ2-7 TRBD2 TRBV7-7 - TGTGCTAGCAGCCTGGGGGGGGTAAGGTCCTACGAGCAGTACTTC CASSLGGVRSYEQYF
TRBJ1-5 - TRBV2 few TGTGCCAGCAGTGAGTGGGGCGGTAGCAATCAGCCCCAGCATTTT CASSEWGGSNQPQHF
TRBJ1-5 TRBD1 TRBV19 - TGTGCCAGTAGTATCCCCGGACAGGGGGCCAGGCAGCCCCAGCATTTT CASSIPGQGARQPQHF
TRBJ2-4 TRBD1 TRBV18 - TGTGCCAGCGGGACAGTTCTAGCCAAAAACATTCAGTACTTC CASGTVLAKNIQYF
TRBJ2-3 TRBD2 TRBV28 - TGTGCCAGCCTCAGGGGTAGCGGGAGATCTCGCACAGATACGCAGTATTTT CASLRGSGRSRTDTQYF
TRBJ1-2 TRBD1 TRBV29-1 - TGCAGCGTTGAGCCGGACAGGGGCTATGGCTACACCTTC CSVEPDRGYGYTF